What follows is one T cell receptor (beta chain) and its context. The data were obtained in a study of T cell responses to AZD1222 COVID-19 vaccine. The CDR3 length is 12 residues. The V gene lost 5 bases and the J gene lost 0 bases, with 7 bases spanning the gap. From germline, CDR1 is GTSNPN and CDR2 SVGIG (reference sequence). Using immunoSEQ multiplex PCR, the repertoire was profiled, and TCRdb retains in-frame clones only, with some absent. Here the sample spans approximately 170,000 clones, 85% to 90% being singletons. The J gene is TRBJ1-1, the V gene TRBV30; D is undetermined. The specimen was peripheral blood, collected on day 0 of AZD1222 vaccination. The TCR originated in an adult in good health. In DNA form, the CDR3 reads TGTGCCTGGGGCCCCATGAACACTGAAGCTTTCTTT. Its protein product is CAWGPMNTEAFF.